Below, 6 T cell receptor beta chains from the same sample are listed, as sequenced in a study of blood T cell repertoires in COVID-19. Only in-frame clones appear in the TCRdb table, and some are missing; sequencing was by immunoSEQ multiplex PCR. The data show around 100,000 clones, about nine tenths seen once. The sequenced sample consisted of peripheral blood. The receptor set was obtained from a man aged 50 to 60 with active COVID-19.

This chain connects TRBV25-1 to TRBJ2-7; 12 nucleotides align to TRBD1. The germline gives CDR1 MGHDK, CDR2 SYGVNS. The CDR3 contains 16 residues. Trimming took 1 base from V and 2 from J; bases not matched to a gene: 3. The CDR3 reads CASSEFGTGGAYEQYF. In DNA form, the CDR3 reads TGTGCCAGCAGTGAATTCGGGACAGGGGGCGCCTACGAGCAGTACTTC.

The CDR3 protein is CAISESTGPGAYEQYV. DNA for the CDR3: TGTGCCATCAGTGAGTCCACAGGGCCGGGTGCCTACGAGCAGTACGTC. This chain joins TRBV10-3 and TRBJ2-7, with D possibly matching TRBD1 (6 bases). This CDR3 has 16 amino acids. Germline V lookup: CDR1 ENHRY, CDR2 SYGVKD. Trimming removed 0 bases at V and 2 bases at J, with 14 bases between.

The CDR3 spells CASRVGTEVYGELFF. The CDR3 coding sequence is TGTGCCAGCAGGGTCGGGACAGAAGTATACGGGGAGCTGTTTTTT. This chain joins TRBV6-5 and TRBJ2-2; 7 bases are shared with TRBD1. This CDR3 is built from 15 residues. Losses at the gene ends were 6 bases for V and 7 bases for J; bases not matched to a gene: 11. Germline-derived CDR1 and CDR2 are MNHEY and SVGAGI.

A few counts support this clone. The chain joins TRBV5-1 to TRBJ1-5; D gene unclear. This CDR3 spans 15 amino acids. With 0 bases removed from V and 7 bases from J, the gap between germline ends came to 14 bases. CDR1 SGHRS and CDR2 YFSETQ come from the germline V gene. CDR3 DNA sequence: TGCGCCAGCAGCTTGGTTGCGGGGTTGGGACAGCCCCAGCATTTT. Its translation is CASSLVAGLGQPQHF.

This sequence joins TRBV3-1 (or the pseudogene TRBV3-2) and TRBJ1-1, with a tentative D call TRBD1 (6 bases). The CDR3 totals 14 residues. From germline, CDR1 is LGHDT and CDR2 YNNKEL (reference sequence). Between the trimmed V and J ends, which lost 6 bases and 5 bases, there was a span of 16 bases. The CDR3 DNA is TGTGCCAGCAGTCAACAACAGGGCAATACTGAAGCTTTCTTT. It is translated as CASSQQQGNTEAFF.

The chain couples TRBV19 to TRBJ2-1; 8 bases align to TRBD2. The V gene end was trimmed by 4 bases and the J gene end by 10 bases; junction bases not matched to a gene: 12. Germline CDR1 LNHDA, CDR2 SQIVND (reference sequence). The CDR3 contains 15 residues. The CDR3 reads CASSRGETSAREQFF. In nucleotides, the CDR3 is TGTGCCAGTAGTAGGGGGGAGACTAGCGCAAGAGAGCAGTTCTTC.